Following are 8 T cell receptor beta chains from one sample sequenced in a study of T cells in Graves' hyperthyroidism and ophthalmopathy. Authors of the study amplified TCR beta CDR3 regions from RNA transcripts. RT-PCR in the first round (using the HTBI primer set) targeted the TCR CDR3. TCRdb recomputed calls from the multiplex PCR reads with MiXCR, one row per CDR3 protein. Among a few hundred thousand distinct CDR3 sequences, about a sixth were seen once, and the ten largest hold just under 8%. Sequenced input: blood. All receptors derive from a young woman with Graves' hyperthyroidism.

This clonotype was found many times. The CDR3 sequence: CSAQDSPNQPQHF. CDR3 coding DNA: TGCAGTGCTCAGGACAGCCCCAATCAGCCCCAGCATTTT. The rearrangement joins TRBV20-1 to TRBJ1-5, with D possibly being TRBD1 (6 bases). In germline, CDR1 is DFQATT, CDR2 SNEGSKA (reference sequence). The CDR3 extends over 13 amino acids. V was clipped by 5 bases and J by 3 bases, with 11 bases between them.

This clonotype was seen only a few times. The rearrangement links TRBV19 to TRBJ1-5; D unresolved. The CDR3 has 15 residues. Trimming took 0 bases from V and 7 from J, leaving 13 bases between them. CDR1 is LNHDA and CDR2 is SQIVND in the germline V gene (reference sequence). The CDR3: CASSIDGRGGQPQHF. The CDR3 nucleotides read TGTGCCAGTAGTATAGACGGTCGAGGAGGGCAGCCCCAGCATTTT.

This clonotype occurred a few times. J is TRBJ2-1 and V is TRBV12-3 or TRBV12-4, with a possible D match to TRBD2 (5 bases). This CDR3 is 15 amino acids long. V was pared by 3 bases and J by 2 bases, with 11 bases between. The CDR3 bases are TGTGCCAGCAGTTTCGAGCGGACCACCTACAATGAGCAGTTCTTC. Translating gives CASSFERTTYNEQFF.

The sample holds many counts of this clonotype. The CDR3, as DNA: TGTGCCAGTAGTGCGATCGACAGGTCCGTTGGGCAGCCCCAGCATTTT. This gives the protein CASSAIDRSVGQPQHF. This chain uses TRBV19 with TRBJ1-5, with D tentatively TRBD1 (6 bases). CDR1 is LNHDA, CDR2 SQIVND, per germline (reference sequence). The CDR3 loop spans 16 amino acids. V was pared by 5 bases and J by 7 bases, with 21 bases between. The full variable domain, its missing parts supplied by reference TRBV19 and TRBJ1-5, is DGGITQSPKYLFRKEGQNVTLSCEQNLNHDAMYWYRQDPGQGLRLIYYSQIVNDFQKGDIAEGYSVSREKKESFPLTVTSAQKNPTAFYLCASSAIDRSVGQPQHFGDGTRLSIL.

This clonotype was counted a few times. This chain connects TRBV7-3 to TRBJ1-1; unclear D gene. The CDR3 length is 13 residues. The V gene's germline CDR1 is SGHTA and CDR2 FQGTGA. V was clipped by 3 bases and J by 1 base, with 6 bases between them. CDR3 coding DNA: TGTGCCAGCAGCTTGCGCAAGAACACTGAAGCTTTCTTT. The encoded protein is CASSLRKNTEAFF.

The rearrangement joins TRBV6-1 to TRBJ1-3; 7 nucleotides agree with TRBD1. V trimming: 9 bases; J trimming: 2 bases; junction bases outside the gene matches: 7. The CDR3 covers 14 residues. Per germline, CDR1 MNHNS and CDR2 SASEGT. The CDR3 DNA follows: TGTGCCAGTAAGACAGGGTATGCTGGAAACACCATATATTTT. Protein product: CASKTGYAGNTIYF.

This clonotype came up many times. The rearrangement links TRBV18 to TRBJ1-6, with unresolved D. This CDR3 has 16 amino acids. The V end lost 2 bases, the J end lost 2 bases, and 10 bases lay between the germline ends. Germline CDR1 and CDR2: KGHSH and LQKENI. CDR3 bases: TGTGCCAGCTCACCAGCCAAAGGACCCTATAATTCACCCCTCCACTTT. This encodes CASSPAKGPYNSPLHF. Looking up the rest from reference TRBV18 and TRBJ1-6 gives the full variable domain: NAGVMQNPRHLVRRRGQEARLRCSPMKGHSHVYWYRQLPEEGLKFMVYLQKENIIDESGMPKERFSAEFPKEGPSILRIQQVVRGDSAAYFCASSPAKGPYNSPLHFGNGTRLTVT.

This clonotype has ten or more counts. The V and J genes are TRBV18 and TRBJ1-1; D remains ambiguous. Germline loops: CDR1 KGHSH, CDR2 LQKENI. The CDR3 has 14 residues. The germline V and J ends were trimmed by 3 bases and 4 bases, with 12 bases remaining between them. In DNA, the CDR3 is TGTGCCAGCTCACCCCTCCAAGTCGGCACTGAAGCTTTCTTT. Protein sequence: CASSPLQVGTEAFF.